Sequencing of this T cell receptor beta chain was carried out in a study of blood T cell repertoires in COVID-19. Study in general: From T cells, B-cell-depleted T cells, or PBMCs came the material, which was cDNA or gDNA.

Measured with immunoSEQ multiplex PCR; TCRdb has only the in-frame clones, and not every one. The sample records 200,000 or so clones, about 88% being singletons. Enrollees, roughly 18 to 89 years old, lived in approximately 25 US areas. The CDR3 sequence is 15 residues long. Germline assignment: CDR1 SGDLS and CDR2 YYNGEE. In the case of this clone: Relative to the germline gene, one junction end is altered; a read error may explain this.

This clonotype was sampled from a woman aged 25-40 years who had recovered from COVID-19. The V gene is TRBV9, the J gene TRBJ2-5; D is ambiguous. Sequenced input: PBMCs or T cells enriched from blood (not recorded which). The DNA of the CDR3 is TGTGCCAGCAGCGTAGTAGGCCGGTCTCAAGAGGCCCAGTACTTC. The encoded protein is CASSVVGRSQEAQYF.